The next 28 T cell receptor beta chains were all read from a single sample in a study of beta chain features in type 1 diabetes (dated by TCRdb to the late 2010s). Study-level results and caveats: Type 1 diabetes patients showed a moderate but significant shortening of TCRB CDR3 length in all four CD4+ subsets.

The protocol used for the library was the immunoSEQ multiplex PCR assay. The entire isolated RNA was reverse transcribed using the High Capacity cDNA Reverse Transcription Kit, and thus expressed TCRB transcripts were sequenced. TCRdb mirrors the immuneACCESS table, restricted to in-frame sequences. Some clones are absent from its copies; in checked studies, under half trace to an unresolved V gene, and the reason for the others is unknown. A total of about 370,000 clones appear in this sample, roughly 9.8% of them only once. Clones ranked in the top ten supply about 0.63% of the sample. Their antigens remain unidentified. The sample consisted of central memory CD4+ T cells from blood. These receptors were collected from a man aged 30 to 39 with type 1 diabetes.

The chain has TRBV6-6 and TRBJ2-7, with 7 bases identical to TRBD1. The V gene's germline CDR1 is MNHNY and CDR2 SVGAGI (reference sequence). The CDR3 runs to 14 residues. V trimming: 6 bases; J trimming: 2 bases; junction bases outside the gene matches: 7. The CDR3 DNA sequence: TGTGCCAGCAGCTCCAGGGGGTTTGCCTACGAGCAGTACTTC. Amino acids: CASSSRGFAYEQYF.

V usage is TRBV7-2 and J usage is TRBJ2-7, with a tentative D call TRBD1 (5 bases). V shed 2 bases and J shed 3 bases, with 8 bases lying between them. Germline CDR1 reads SGHTA; CDR2 reads FQGNSA. The CDR3 loop spans 13 amino acids. CDR3 sequence: CASSLQGGYEQYF. The CDR3 coding sequence is TGTGCCAGCAGCTTACAGGGCGGCTACGAGCAGTACTTC.

Regarding this clone: A junction end diverges from the germline sequence, so it may reflect a read error. This chain uses TRBV5-1 with TRBJ1-4, with TRBD1 as a possible D gene (5 bases). CDR1 is SGHRS, CDR2 YFSETQ, per germline. The CDR3 sequence is 13 residues long. CDR3 in amino acids: CASSLGGNEKLFF. CDR3 sequence (DNA): TGCGCCAGCAGTTTGGGGGGTAATGAAAAACTGTTTTTT.

In this sample, this clone turned up once. The CDR3 protein is CASKAGLNQPQHF. CDR3 nucleotides: TGTGCCAGCAAGGCAGGGCTGAATCAGCCCCAGCATTTT. The chain joins TRBV28 to TRBJ1-5, with TRBD1 as a possible D gene (5 bases). Germline-derived CDR1 and CDR2 are MDHEN and SYDVKM. This CDR3 comprises 13 residues. The ends were cut back, 7 bases at V and 4 bases at J, with 11 bases in the middle.

The chain uses TRBV6-5 and TRBJ1-1; the match to TRBD1 covers 8 bases. Germline lookup yields CDR1 MNHEY and CDR2 SVGAGI. After removal of 5 bases from V and 3 bases from J, the junction contained 5 bases not matched to a gene. The CDR3 covers 14 residues. CDR3 loop: CASSKTGGYTEAFF. CDR3 in DNA: TGTGCCAGCAGTAAAACAGGGGGTTACACTGAAGCTTTCTTT.

The chain is built from TRBV28 and TRBJ1-2, with a weak D call TRBD1 (5 bases). The germline V and J ends were trimmed by 3 bases and 3 bases, with 14 bases remaining between them. CDR3 length: 15 amino acids. Looked up from germline, CDR1 is MDHEN and CDR2 is SYDVKM. The CDR3 sequence: CASSFPGRGDYGYTF. The CDR3 nucleotides are TGTGCCAGCAGTTTCCCAGGGAGGGGCGACTATGGCTACACCTTC.

On this clone: A much bigger clone sits one base away, suggesting this may be a read error. The V and J genes are TRBV28 and TRBJ2-4; D assignment may be TRBD1 or TRBD2 (5 bases each). V shed 8 bases and J shed 6 bases, with 23 bases lying between them. CDR1 is MDHEN, CDR2 SYDVKM, per germline. This CDR3 has 16 amino acids. CDR3 sequence (DNA): TGTGCCAGCGGTTCCCCCGGAGGTACTGGGGGAAACATTCAGTACTTC. Its translation: CASGSPGGTGGNIQYF.

This clone was observed a handful of times. This rearrangement joins TRBV2 to TRBJ2-1; the match to TRBD2 covers 13 bases. This CDR3 is built from 14 residues. Germline values: CDR1 SNHLY, CDR2 FYNNEI. Trimming cost V 4 bases and J 7 bases; bases outside gene matches: 1. The CDR3 region is CASSGTSGSNEQFF. DNA for the CDR3: TGTGCCAGCAGTGGGACTAGCGGGAGTAATGAGCAGTTCTTC. Supplemented by reference TRBV2 and TRBJ2-1, the full variable domain reads EPEVTQTPSHQVTQMGQEVILRCVPISNHLYFYWYRQILGQKVEFLVSFYNNEISEKSEIFDDQFSVERPDGSNFTLKIRSTKLEDSAMYFCASSGTSGSNEQFFGPGTRLTVL.

This clone was observed many times. The rearrangement joins TRBV4-1 to TRBJ1-4; a possible D gene is TRBD1 (6 bases). V dropped 0 bases and J dropped 5 bases, with 16 bases sitting between them. Germline lookup yields CDR1 MGHRA and CDR2 YSYEKL. The CDR3 consists of 17 residues. The CDR3 is CASSQDRDKVSNEKLFF. The CDR3 DNA follows: TGCGCCAGCAGCCAAGACCGGGACAAGGTGTCGAATGAAAAACTGTTTTTT.

The genes are TRBV19 and TRBJ2-1; 8 nucleotides agree with TRBD1. Losses at the gene ends were 2 bases for V and 6 bases for J; bases not matched to a gene: 9. The CDR3 sequence is 16 residues long. CDR1 and CDR2 (germline): LNHDA, SQIVND (reference sequence). The CDR3 is CASSIRGRGRFNEQFF. CDR3 DNA: TGTGCCAGTAGTATACGGGGCAGGGGGCGTTTCAATGAGCAGTTCTTC. The full variable domain, with the rest looked up from reference TRBV19 and TRBJ2-1, is DGGITQSPKYLFRKEGQNVTLSCEQNLNHDAMYWYRQDPGQGLRLIYYSQIVNDFQKGDIAEGYSVSREKKESFPLTVTSAQKNPTAFYLCASSIRGRGRFNEQFFGPGTRLTVL.

This clone was counted only a few times. The chain links TRBV7-2 to TRBJ1-5; 7 bases fit TRBD1. CDR3 length equals 14 residues. The J segment lost 6 bases and the V segment lost 5 bases, leaving 7 bases of the junction unmatched. Germline values: CDR1 SGHTA, CDR2 FQGNSA. The CDR3 is CASSPTTGPQPQHF. The CDR3, as DNA: TGTGCCAGCAGCCCAACGACAGGGCCTCAGCCCCAGCATTTT.

This chain joins TRBV28 and TRBJ1-1; D not resolved. The CDR3 covers 12 residues. The germline V and J ends were trimmed by 7 bases and 4 bases, with 10 bases remaining between them. The germline gives CDR1 MDHEN, CDR2 SYDVKM. The CDR3 is CASTPVRTEAFF. CDR3 DNA: TGTGCCAGCACCCCCGTCCGCACTGAAGCTTTCTTT.

This chain joins TRBV2 and TRBJ1-2; a possible D gene is TRBD1 (6 bases). V was pared by 7 bases and J by 3 bases, with 21 bases between. This CDR3 has 16 amino acids. Looked up from germline, CDR1 is SNHLY and CDR2 is FYNNEI. The CDR3, as DNA: TGTGCCAGCATCCTACAGGGAGGCCCTTCCGACTATGGCTACACCTTC. This sequence encodes CASILQGGPSDYGYTF.

This clone showed up many times. The chain employs TRBV6-1 and TRBJ2-1, with 8 bases identical to TRBD2. CDR1 is MNHNS, CDR2 SASEGT, per germline. Trimming removed 1 base from V and 6 bases from J; junction bases left unmatched: 5. The CDR3 sequence is 15 residues long. In DNA form, the CDR3 reads TGTGCCAGCAGTGAAGGGACTAGCCCTCTCAATGAGCAGTTCTTC. Translation: CASSEGTSPLNEQFF.

The genes are TRBV11-2 and TRBJ2-7; TRBD1 agrees at 8 bases. Per the germline V gene, CDR1 is SGHAT and CDR2 is FQNNGV. CDR3 length: 15 amino acids. Trimming took 5 bases from V and 4 from J; bases not matched to a gene: 10. CDR3 nucleotide sequence: TGTGCCAGCAGCGAGCTCCGGACAGGGAAGTACGAGCAGTACTTC. Protein product: CASSELRTGKYEQYF.

Only a few counts were recorded for this clone. The CDR3 DNA is TGTGCCACCAGCGTGGGACAGGAGAACACTGAAGCTTTCTTT. Translated, it gives CATSVGQENTEAFF. V and J are TRBV15 and TRBJ1-1; 8 nucleotides align to TRBD1. Unmatched junction bases numbered 3, after V lost 5 bases and J lost 1 base. CDR1 is LNHNV, CDR2 YYDKDF, per germline (reference sequence). This CDR3 is 14 amino acids long.

This clone was seen only a few times. This sequence joins TRBV7-9 and TRBJ2-2; 10 nucleotides line up with TRBD1. The CDR3 contains 16 residues. J was trimmed by 5 bases and V by 5 bases; bases with no gene match: 8. CDR1 and CDR2 (germline): SEHNR, FQNEAQ (reference sequence). The CDR3 reads CASSARQGARTGELFF. In nucleotides, the CDR3 is TGTGCCAGCAGCGCGCGACAGGGGGCGCGGACCGGGGAGCTGTTTTTT.

This clone appeared many times. The V gene is TRBV18, the J gene TRBJ1-4; D is unclear. Germline V lookup: CDR1 KGHSH, CDR2 LQKENI. This CDR3 is built from 14 residues. Trimming cost V 6 bases and J 4 bases, with 12 bases left between them. CDR3 DNA: TGTGCCAGCTCTACAGCCACCGGTAATGAAAAACTGTTTTTT. Amino acids: CASSTATGNEKLFF.

This clone turned up a few times. V and J are TRBV5-1 and TRBJ2-1; no clear D. The CDR3 sequence is 12 residues long. Looked up from germline, CDR1 is SGHRS and CDR2 is YFSETQ. V was cut by 4 bases and J by 5 bases, with 7 bases left in between. The CDR3 sequence is CASSLSNNEQFF. In DNA, the CDR3 is TGCGCCAGCAGCCTCTCAAACAATGAGCAGTTCTTC.

The CDR3 DNA is TGTGCCAGCAGCGCAGGGGTTACCTACGAGCAGTACTTC. Translation: CASSAGVTYEQYF. The chain carries TRBV7-6 and TRBJ2-7; maybe TRBD1 (6 bases). CDR3 size: 13 residues. From germline, CDR1 is SGHVS and CDR2 FNYEAQ. V was pared by 5 bases and J by 2 bases, with 10 bases between.

V is TRBV28 and J is TRBJ2-2; 10 bases agree with TRBD2. Trimming removed 3 bases from V and 4 bases from J; junction bases left unmatched: 2. Germline values: CDR1 MDHEN, CDR2 SYDVKM. This CDR3 is 15 amino acids long. The CDR3 DNA sequence: TGTGCCAGCAGTTTGACTAGCGGGTTCACCGGGGAGCTGTTTTTT. Translation gives CASSLTSGFTGELFF.

This clone was seen more than once but under ten times. This chain links TRBV28 with TRBJ2-7; perhaps D is TRBD1 or TRBD2 (5 bases each). The ends were cut back, 6 bases at V and 2 bases at J, with 14 bases in the middle. This CDR3 has 14 amino acids. Germline CDR1 reads MDHEN; CDR2 reads SYDVKM. The CDR3 sequence: CASSPGTDAYEQYF. Written as DNA, the CDR3 is TGTGCCAGCAGCCCCGGGACCGACGCCTACGAGCAGTACTTC.

This clone was recorded at least ten times. V and J are TRBV4-3 and TRBJ2-2; D not certain. Germline V lookup: CDR1 LGHNA, CDR2 YSLEER. CDR3 length equals 16 residues. Trimming removed 0 bases from V and 6 bases from J, with 14 bases in between. The CDR3 here is CASSQEGRASAGELFF. The CDR3 nucleotides read TGCGCCAGCAGCCAAGAGGGAAGGGCATCCGCCGGGGAGCTGTTTTTT.

The J gene is TRBJ2-7, the V gene TRBV28, with D perhaps matching TRBD1 (8 bases). CDR3 length: 14 amino acids. Germline V gives CDR1 MDHEN, CDR2 SYDVKM. V shed 1 base and J shed 7 bases, with 14 bases lying between them. The CDR3 spells CASSLFDRGGEQYF. CDR3 bases: TGTGCCAGCAGTTTATTCGACAGGGGAGGGGAGCAGTACTTC.

The chain recombines TRBV6-5 with TRBJ2-7; 8 bases agree with TRBD1. Per germline, CDR1 MNHEY and CDR2 SVGAGI. V was pared by 6 bases and J by 3 bases, with 7 bases of the junction left unmatched. This CDR3 has 14 residues. The DNA of the CDR3 is TGTGCCAGCAGGATAACCGGGACAGGCTACGAGCAGTACTTC. Amino acids: CASRITGTGYEQYF.

The J gene is TRBJ1-4, the V gene TRBV6-5; D remains unclear. Germline-derived CDR1 and CDR2 are MNHEY and SVGAGI. V was clipped by 6 bases and J by 0 bases, with 5 bases between them. The CDR3 has 13 amino acids. The CDR3 coding sequence is TGTGCCAGCAGGAGAGCAACTAATGAAAAACTGTTTTTT. This encodes CASRRATNEKLFF.

The chain is built from TRBV28 and TRBJ1-5; no reliable D call. With 5 bases removed from V and 4 bases from J, the gap between germline ends came to 6 bases. Germline-derived CDR1 and CDR2 are MDHEN and SYDVKM. This CDR3 contains 12 residues. CDR3 coding DNA: TGTGCCAGCAGTCCCGCTAATCAGCCCCAGCATTTT. It is translated as CASSPANQPQHF.

Only a few counts were recorded for this clone. The chain carries TRBV15 and TRBJ1-2; possibly TRBD1 for D (6 bases). The CDR3 is 16 residues long. Germline CDR1 reads LNHNV; CDR2 reads YYDKDF (reference sequence). V was shortened by 0 bases and J by 6 bases, with 17 bases between the two germline ends. The CDR3 sequence: CATSRDRTVTSHGYTF. Written as DNA, the CDR3 is TGTGCCACCAGCAGAGATAGGACAGTTACCTCTCATGGCTACACCTTC.